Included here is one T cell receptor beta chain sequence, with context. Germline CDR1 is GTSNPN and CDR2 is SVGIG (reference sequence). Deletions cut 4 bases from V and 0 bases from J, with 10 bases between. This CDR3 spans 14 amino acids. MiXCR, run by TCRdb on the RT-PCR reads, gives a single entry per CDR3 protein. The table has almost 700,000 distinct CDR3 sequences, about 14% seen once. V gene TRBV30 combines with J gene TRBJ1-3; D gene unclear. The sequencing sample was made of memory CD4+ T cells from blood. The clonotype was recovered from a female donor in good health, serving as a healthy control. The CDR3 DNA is TGTGCCTGGACGAAGGGCTACTCTGGAAACACCATATATTTT. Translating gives CAWTKGYSGNTIYF.